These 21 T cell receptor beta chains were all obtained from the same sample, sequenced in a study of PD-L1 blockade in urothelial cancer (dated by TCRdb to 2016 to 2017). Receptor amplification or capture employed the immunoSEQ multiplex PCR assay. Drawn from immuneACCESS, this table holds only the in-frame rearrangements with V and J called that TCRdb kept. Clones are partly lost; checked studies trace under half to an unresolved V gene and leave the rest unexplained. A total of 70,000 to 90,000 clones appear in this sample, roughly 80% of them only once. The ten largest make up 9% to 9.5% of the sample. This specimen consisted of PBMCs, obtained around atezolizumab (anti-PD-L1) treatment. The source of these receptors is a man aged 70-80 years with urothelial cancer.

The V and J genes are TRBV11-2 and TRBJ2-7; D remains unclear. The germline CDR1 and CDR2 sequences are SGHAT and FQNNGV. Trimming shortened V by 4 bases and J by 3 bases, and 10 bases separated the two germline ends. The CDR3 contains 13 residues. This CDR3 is CASSSRFSYEQYF. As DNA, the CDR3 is TGTGCCAGCAGCTCCCGTTTCAGCTACGAGCAGTACTTC.

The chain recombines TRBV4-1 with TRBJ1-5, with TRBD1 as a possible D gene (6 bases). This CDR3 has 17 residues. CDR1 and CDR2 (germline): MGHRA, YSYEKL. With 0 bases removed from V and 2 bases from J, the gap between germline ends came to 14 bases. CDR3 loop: CASSQDFTGGGNQPQHF. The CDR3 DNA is TGCGCCAGCAGCCAAGATTTTACGGGGGGCGGCAATCAGCCCCAGCATTTT.

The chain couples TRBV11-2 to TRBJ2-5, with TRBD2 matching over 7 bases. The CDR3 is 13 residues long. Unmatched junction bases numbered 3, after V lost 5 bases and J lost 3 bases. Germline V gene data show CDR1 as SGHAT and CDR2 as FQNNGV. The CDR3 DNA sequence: TGTGCCAGCAGCCCCCTAGCGGAAGAGACCCAGTACTTC. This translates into CASSPLAEETQYF.

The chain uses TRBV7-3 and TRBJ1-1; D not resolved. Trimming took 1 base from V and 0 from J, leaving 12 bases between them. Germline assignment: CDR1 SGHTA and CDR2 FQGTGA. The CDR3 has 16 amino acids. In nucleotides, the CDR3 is TGTGCCAGCAGCTTAAGTCCCCGGGGTTTGAACACTGAAGCTTTCTTT. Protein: CASSLSPRGLNTEAFF.

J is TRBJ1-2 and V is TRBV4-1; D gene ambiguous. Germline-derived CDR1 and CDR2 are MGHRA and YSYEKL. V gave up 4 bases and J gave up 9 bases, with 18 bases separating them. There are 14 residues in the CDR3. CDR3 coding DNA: TGCGCCAGCAGCCCCCCGGACTCGACCTGGCGCTACACCTTC. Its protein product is CASSPPDSTWRYTF.

CDR3 nucleotide sequence: TGTGCCACCAGCAGAGATCCCTTCGCGGGAGGAGAGCAGTTCTTC. Amino acids: CATSRDPFAGGEQFF. The chain carries TRBV15 and TRBJ2-1, with 8 bases lining up with TRBD2. Per the germline V gene, CDR1 is LNHNV and CDR2 is YYDKDF (reference sequence). With 0 bases clipped from V and 10 bases from J, the junction kept 8 bases outside the gene matches. This CDR3 region has 15 residues.

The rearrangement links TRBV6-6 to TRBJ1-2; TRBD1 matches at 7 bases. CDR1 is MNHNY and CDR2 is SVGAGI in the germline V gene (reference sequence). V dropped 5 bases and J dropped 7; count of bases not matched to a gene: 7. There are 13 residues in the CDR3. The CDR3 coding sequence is TGTGCCAGCAGTCAGGGGGACAGATTTGGCTACACCTTC. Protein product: CASSQGDRFGYTF.

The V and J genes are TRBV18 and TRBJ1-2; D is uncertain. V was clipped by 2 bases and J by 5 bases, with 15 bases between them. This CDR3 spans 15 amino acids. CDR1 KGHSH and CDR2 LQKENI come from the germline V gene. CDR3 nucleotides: TGTGCCAGCTCACCAACGGGATATCCGGGATATGGCTACACCTTC. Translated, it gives CASSPTGYPGYGYTF.

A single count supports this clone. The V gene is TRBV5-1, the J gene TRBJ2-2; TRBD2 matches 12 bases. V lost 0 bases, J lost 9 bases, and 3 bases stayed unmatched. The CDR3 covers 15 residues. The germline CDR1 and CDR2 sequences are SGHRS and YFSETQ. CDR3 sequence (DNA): TGCGCCAGCAGCTTGGGGACTAGCGGGGTCAGGGAGCTGTTTTTT. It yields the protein CASSLGTSGVRELFF.

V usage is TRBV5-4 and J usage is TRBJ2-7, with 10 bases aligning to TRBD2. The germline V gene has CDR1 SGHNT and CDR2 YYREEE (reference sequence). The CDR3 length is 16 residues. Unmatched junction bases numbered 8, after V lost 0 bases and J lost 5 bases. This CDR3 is CASSLGASGGRDEQYF. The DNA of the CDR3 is TGTGCCAGCAGCTTGGGGGCTAGCGGGGGTCGGGACGAGCAGTACTTC.

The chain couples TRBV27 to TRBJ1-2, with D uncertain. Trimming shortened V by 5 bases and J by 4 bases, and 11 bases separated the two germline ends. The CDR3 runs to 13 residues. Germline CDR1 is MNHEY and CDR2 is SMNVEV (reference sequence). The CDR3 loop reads CASSPQNVYGYTF. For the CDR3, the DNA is TGTGCCAGCAGTCCACAGAACGTCTATGGCTACACCTTC.

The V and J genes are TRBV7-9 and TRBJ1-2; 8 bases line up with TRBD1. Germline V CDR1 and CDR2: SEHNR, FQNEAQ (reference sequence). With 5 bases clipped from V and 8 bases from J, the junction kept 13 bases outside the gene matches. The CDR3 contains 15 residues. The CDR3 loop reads CASSPGQGPYEGYTF. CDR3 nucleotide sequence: TGTGCCAGCAGCCCAGGACAGGGTCCCTATGAGGGCTACACCTTC.

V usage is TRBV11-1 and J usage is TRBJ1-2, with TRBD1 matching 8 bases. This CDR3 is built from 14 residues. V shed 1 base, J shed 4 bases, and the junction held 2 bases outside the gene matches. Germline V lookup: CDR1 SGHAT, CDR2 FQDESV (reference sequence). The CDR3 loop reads CASSLETGGYGYTF. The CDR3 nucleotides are TGTGCCAGCAGCTTAGAAACAGGGGGCTATGGCTACACCTTC.

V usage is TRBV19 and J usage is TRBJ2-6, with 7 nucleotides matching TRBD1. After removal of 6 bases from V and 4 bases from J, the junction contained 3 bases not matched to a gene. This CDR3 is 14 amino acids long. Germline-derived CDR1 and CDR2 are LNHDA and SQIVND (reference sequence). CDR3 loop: CASRDRVGANVLTF. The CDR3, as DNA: TGTGCCAGTAGAGACAGGGTCGGGGCCAACGTCCTGACTTTC.

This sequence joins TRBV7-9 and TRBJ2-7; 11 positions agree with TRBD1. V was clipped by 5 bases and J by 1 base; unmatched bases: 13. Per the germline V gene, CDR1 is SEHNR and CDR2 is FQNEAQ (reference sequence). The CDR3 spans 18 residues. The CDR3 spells CASSLFGQGASSSYEQYF. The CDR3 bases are TGTGCCAGCAGCCTTTTTGGACAGGGGGCGTCCAGTTCCTACGAGCAGTACTTC.

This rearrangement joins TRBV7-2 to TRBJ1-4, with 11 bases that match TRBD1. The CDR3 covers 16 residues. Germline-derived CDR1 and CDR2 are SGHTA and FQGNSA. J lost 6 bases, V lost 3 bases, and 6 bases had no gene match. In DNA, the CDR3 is TGTGCCAGCAGCTTGAGCCCGGGACAGGGGGATGAAAAACTGTTTTTT. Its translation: CASSLSPGQGDEKLFF.

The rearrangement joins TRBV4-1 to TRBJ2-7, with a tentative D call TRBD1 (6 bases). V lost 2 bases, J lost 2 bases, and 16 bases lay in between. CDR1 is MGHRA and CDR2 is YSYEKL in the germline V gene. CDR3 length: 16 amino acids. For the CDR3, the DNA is TGCGCCAGCAGCCAACTTCCGGGACACCAAACCTACGAGCAGTACTTC. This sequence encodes CASSQLPGHQTYEQYF.

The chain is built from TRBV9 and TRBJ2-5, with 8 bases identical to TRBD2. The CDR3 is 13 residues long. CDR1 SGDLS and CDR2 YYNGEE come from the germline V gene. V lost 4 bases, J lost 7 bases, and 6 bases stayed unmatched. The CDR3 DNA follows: TGTGCCAGCAGCCCCACCCGGGGGGGGACCCAGTACTTC. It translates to CASSPTRGGTQYF.

The CDR3 nucleotides read TGTGCCAGCAGCTTGGGGGACAGGGTTAATGAGCAGTTCTTC. Translating gives CASSLGDRVNEQFF. This chain joins TRBV7-3 and TRBJ2-1; the match to TRBD1 covers 9 bases. The trim removed 3 bases at V and 7 bases at J, leaving 4 bases unmatched. Germline loops: CDR1 SGHTA, CDR2 FQGTGA. This CDR3 comprises 14 residues.

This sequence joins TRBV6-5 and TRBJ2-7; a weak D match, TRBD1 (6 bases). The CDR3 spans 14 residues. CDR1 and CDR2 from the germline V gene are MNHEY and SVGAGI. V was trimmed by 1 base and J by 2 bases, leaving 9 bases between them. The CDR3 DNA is TGTGCCAGCAGTTACTTCAGGGGTCCCTACGAGCAGTACTTC. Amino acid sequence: CASSYFRGPYEQYF.

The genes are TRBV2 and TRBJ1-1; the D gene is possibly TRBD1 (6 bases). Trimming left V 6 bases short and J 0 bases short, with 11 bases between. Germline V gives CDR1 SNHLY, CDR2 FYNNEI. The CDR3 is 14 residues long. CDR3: CASREQGLNTEAFF. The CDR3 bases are TGTGCCAGCAGGGAACAGGGCCTGAACACTGAAGCTTTCTTT. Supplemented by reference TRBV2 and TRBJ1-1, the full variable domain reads EPEVTQTPSHQVTQMGQEVILRCVPISNHLYFYWYRQILGQKVEFLVSFYNNEISEKSEIFDDQFSVERPDGSNFTLKIRSTKLEDSAMYFCASREQGLNTEAFFGQGTRLTVV.